This entry concerns a single T cell receptor (beta chain). The data were produced by immunoSEQ multiplex PCR, yet TCRdb's version contains in-frame clones alone and is incomplete. Seen here are fewer than 2.5 million clones, roughly 93% observed once, and the top ten hold 0.35% to 0.45%. This sample is drawn from a study of shared clonotypes between healthy human individuals. The sample taken for sequencing was naive CD4+ T cells from PBMCs. Subset: CD45RA+ positively selected. The origin of this receptor is a man between 18 and 29 years old in good health. Some clones in this sample may be carry-over from other donors' samples.

The CDR3: CASGPGLAEVETQYF. CDR3 DNA sequence: TGTGCTAGTGGACCCGGACTAGCCGAGGTGGAGACCCAGTACTTC. The J gene is TRBJ2-5, the V gene TRBV12-5; 8 nucleotides line up with TRBD2. Germline assignment: CDR1 LGHNT and CDR2 FRNRAP. V was pared by 6 bases and J by 5 bases, with 11 bases of the junction left unmatched. The CDR3 loop spans 15 amino acids.